This entry lists 27 T cell receptor beta chains sequenced from one sample in a study of blood T cell repertoires in COVID-19. Profiled with immunoSEQ multiplex PCR; TCRdb holds only in-frame clones, not every one. The sample has 95,000 to 150,000 clones; 84% are singletons. Sequenced sample: PBMCs or T cells enriched from blood (not recorded which). These receptors originate from a woman in her 30s who had recovered from COVID-19.

This chain links TRBV7-2 with TRBJ2-7; 8 bases agree with TRBD2. The CDR3 is 14 residues long. V shed 3 bases, J shed 2 bases, and the junction held 3 bases outside the gene matches. Germline-derived CDR1 and CDR2 are SGHTA and FQGNSA. The CDR3: CASSFVAGPYEQYF. DNA for the CDR3: TGTGCCAGCAGCTTCGTAGCGGGACCCTACGAGCAGTACTTC. The full variable domain, in which reference TRBV7-2 and TRBJ2-7 provide the parts outside the CDR3, is GAGVSQSPSNKVTEKGKDVELRCDPISGHTALYWYRQSLGQGLEFLIYFQGNSAPDKSGLPSDRFSAERTGGSVSTLTIQRTQQEDSAVYLCASSFVAGPYEQYFGPGTRLTVT.

V and J are TRBV19 and TRBJ1-1; TRBD1 might be the D (5 bases). Germline loops: CDR1 LNHDA, CDR2 SQIVND (reference sequence). The CDR3 totals 13 residues. V lost 2 bases and J 6 bases, leaving 10 bases between the germline ends. The CDR3 DNA reads as TGTGCCAGTAGTATACCCCAGGGCCCTGAAGCTTTCTTT. It codes for CASSIPQGPEAFF.

This chain uses TRBV5-4 with TRBJ1-1; no firm D call. The CDR3 is 13 residues long. V was cut by 4 bases and J by 4 bases, with 11 bases left in between. Germline V lookup: CDR1 SGHNT, CDR2 YYREEE (reference sequence). The chain's CDR3 is CASSPRTSTEAFF. The CDR3, as DNA: TGTGCCAGCAGCCCGAGAACCTCCACTGAAGCTTTCTTT.

The CDR3 loop is CASSLWEGRLNEQFF. CDR3 DNA sequence: TGTGCCAGCAGCTTATGGGAGGGCCGGTTGAATGAGCAGTTCTTC. The chain is built from TRBV7-8 and TRBJ2-1; 7 bases map to TRBD2. J lost 7 bases, V lost 2 bases, and 8 bases had no gene match. CDR3 length equals 15 residues. Germline loops: CDR1 SGHVS, CDR2 FQNEAQ.

The chain uses TRBV2 and TRBJ2-5, with 8 bases lining up with TRBD2. The CDR3 has 15 residues. CDR1 is SNHLY, CDR2 FYNNEI, per germline. V shed 0 bases, J shed 5 bases, and the junction held 5 bases outside the gene matches. The CDR3 sequence is CASSEAAGGPETQYF. For the CDR3, the DNA is TGTGCCAGCAGTGAAGCGGCGGGAGGTCCGGAGACCCAGTACTTC.

This chain links TRBV6-2 or TRBV6-3 with TRBJ2-7, with D possibly TRBD1 on 6 matching bases. Per the germline V gene, CDR1 is MNHEY and CDR2 is SVGEGT. The V end was cut by 5 bases, the J end by 0 bases, with 14 bases between. The CDR3 has 15 residues. The CDR3 region is CASSSFRGSSYEQYF. CDR3 in DNA: TGTGCCAGCAGTAGCTTCAGGGGAAGCTCCTACGAGCAGTACTTC.

The chain recombines TRBV19 with TRBJ2-3, with 8 positions matching TRBD2. The CDR3 spans 20 residues. V trimming: 7 bases; J trimming: 3 bases; junction bases outside the gene matches: 24. Germline loops: CDR1 LNHDA, CDR2 SQIVND (reference sequence). CDR3 nucleotide sequence: TGTGCCAGTATGAGGATGAGGGAGCGGGAGTTGGGTTGTAGTACAGATACGCAGTATTTT. The encoded protein is CASMRMRERELGCSTDTQYF.

The CDR3, as DNA: TGCGCCAGCAGCCAAGTCGCGGGAAACTACGAGCAGTACTTC. The encoded protein is CASSQVAGNYEQYF. V gene TRBV4-1 combines with J gene TRBJ2-7, with a possible D match to TRBD2 (6 bases). Germline-derived CDR1 and CDR2 are MGHRA and YSYEKL. The CDR3 consists of 14 residues. The V end was cut by 1 base, the J end by 3 bases, with 10 bases between.

This chain connects TRBV29-1 to TRBJ2-7, with D possibly being TRBD1 (6 bases). Trimming shortened V by 0 bases and J by 1 base, and 16 bases separated the two germline ends. CDR1 and CDR2 (germline): SQVTM, ANQGSEA. The CDR3 loop spans 16 amino acids. The CDR3 loop reads CSVEDPRGQRSYEQYF. In DNA form, the CDR3 reads TGCAGCGTTGAAGATCCCCGGGGACAAAGGTCCTACGAGCAGTACTTC.

The chain is built from TRBV6-6 and TRBJ2-5; 10 bases match TRBD1. Germline V CDR1 and CDR2: MNHNY, SVGAGI (reference sequence). CDR3 length equals 16 residues. Losses at the gene ends were 2 bases for V and 3 bases for J; bases not matched to a gene: 6. CDR3 residues: CASSYPTGTGEETQYF. The CDR3 DNA reads TGTGCCAGCAGTTACCCGACCGGGACAGGGGAAGAGACCCAGTACTTC.

The rearrangement links TRBV7-2 to TRBJ1-1; D call uncertain. Germline lookup yields CDR1 SGHTA and CDR2 FQGNSA. The CDR3 loop spans 14 amino acids. V gave up 3 bases and J gave up 1 base, with 9 bases separating them. CDR3 sequence: CASSFPGTNTEAFF. The CDR3 region has the DNA TGTGCCAGCAGCTTTCCAGGCACGAACACTGAAGCTTTCTTT. The full variable domain, rest sourced from reference TRBV7-2 and TRBJ1-1, is GAGVSQSPSNKVTEKGKDVELRCDPISGHTALYWYRQSLGQGLEFLIYFQGNSAPDKSGLPSDRFSAERTGGSVSTLTIQRTQQEDSAVYLCASSFPGTNTEAFFGQGTRLTVV.

The rearrangement uses TRBV5-8 and TRBJ2-3; tentatively, D is TRBD2 (6 bases). There are 14 residues in the CDR3. V was clipped by 1 base and J by 4 bases, with 10 bases between them. Germline lookup yields CDR1 SGHTS and CDR2 YDEGEE. The CDR3 DNA reads as TGTGCCAGCAGCTTGTTTACGGGGGCAGATACGCAGTATTTT. This sequence encodes CASSLFTGADTQYF.

This sequence joins TRBV19 and TRBJ2-7; weak D call: TRBD2 (6 bases). Looked up from germline, CDR1 is LNHDA and CDR2 is SQIVND (reference sequence). The CDR3 spans 14 residues. V lost 3 bases and J 2 bases, leaving 11 bases between the germline ends. The CDR3 sequence is CASSIFSGAYEQYF. CDR3 DNA sequence: TGTGCCAGTAGTATCTTTAGCGGAGCCTACGAGCAGTACTTC.

The chain has TRBV7-9 and TRBJ2-1; D is possibly TRBD1 (5 bases). The V gene lost 5 bases and the J gene lost 2 bases, with 13 bases spanning the gap. In germline, CDR1 is SEHNR, CDR2 FQNEAQ (reference sequence). The CDR3 totals 15 residues. In nucleotides, the CDR3 is TGTGCCAGCAGCCCCCCGGAACAGGCCTACAATGAGCAGTTCTTC. It translates to CASSPPEQAYNEQFF.

The CDR3 DNA is TGTGCCAGCAGCTTAGACGCGACACGCACAGATACGCAGTATTTT. Its protein product is CASSLDATRTDTQYF. The chain uses TRBV7-2 and TRBJ2-3, with no clear D. This CDR3 has 15 amino acids. V lost 1 base and J 1 base, leaving 9 bases between the germline ends. Germline CDR1 reads SGHTA; CDR2 reads FQGNSA.

V is TRBV5-1 and J is TRBJ2-2; no firm D call. This CDR3 has 16 amino acids. Trimming removed 3 bases from V and 6 bases from J, with 18 bases in between. Germline assignment: CDR1 SGHRS and CDR2 YFSETQ. This chain's CDR3 is CASSYGGRTYAGELFF. The DNA of the CDR3 is TGCGCCAGCAGCTATGGCGGCCGAACTTACGCCGGGGAGCTGTTTTTT. Drawing the rest from reference TRBV5-1 and TRBJ2-2, the complete variable domain is KAGVTQTPRYLIKTRGQQVTLSCSPISGHRSVSWYQQTPGQGLQFLFEYFSETQRNKGNFPGRFSGRQFSNSRSEMNVSTLELGDSALYLCASSYGGRTYAGELFFGEGSRLTVL.

The chain combines TRBV18 with TRBJ1-2; D is unclear. Trimming stripped 6 bases from V and 2 bases from J, with 10 bases between. Germline CDR1 is KGHSH and CDR2 is LQKENI. CDR3 length: 13 amino acids. The CDR3 spells CASSTNYNYGYTF. The CDR3 coding sequence is TGTGCCAGCTCCACCAACTACAACTATGGCTACACCTTC.

A single count supports this clone. The chain carries TRBV28 and TRBJ2-3, with 11 bases identical to TRBD1. Trimming at V came to 6 bases and at J to 5 bases, leaving 4 bases not matched to a gene. CDR1 is MDHEN, CDR2 SYDVKM, per germline. The CDR3 covers 14 residues. CDR3 DNA: TGTGCCAGCAGCGGACAGGGGGCAGGAGATACGCAGTATTTT. Protein: CASSGQGAGDTQYF. The variable domain in full, with the rest retrieved from reference TRBV28 and TRBJ2-3, is DVKVTQSSRYLVKRTGEKVFLECVQDMDHENMFWYRQDPGLGLRLIYFSYDVKMKEKGDIPEGYSVSREKKERFSLILESASTNQTSMYLCASSGQGAGDTQYFGPGTRLTVL.

This clone appeared once. The rearrangement joins TRBV9 to TRBJ1-2; 8 nucleotides align to TRBD1. Germline trimming cut 0 bases from V and 4 bases from J; bases unmatched to any gene: 2. Per germline, CDR1 SGDLS and CDR2 YYNGEE. The CDR3 spans 14 residues. CDR3 protein: CASSVGQGTYGYTF. For the CDR3, the DNA is TGTGCCAGCAGCGTAGGACAGGGGACCTATGGCTACACCTTC.

V gene TRBV28 combines with J gene TRBJ1-5, with D hard to call. CDR3 length: 16 residues. The ends were cut back, 4 bases at V and 2 bases at J, with 15 bases in the middle. In germline, CDR1 is MDHEN, CDR2 SYDVKM. The CDR3 loop reads CASSYRPGRRNQPQHF. The CDR3 bases are TGTGCCAGCAGTTACCGTCCGGGGAGGCGCAATCAGCCCCAGCATTTT.

The chain combines TRBV19 with TRBJ1-1; D is undetermined. Germline V lookup: CDR1 LNHDA, CDR2 SQIVND (reference sequence). The CDR3 is 12 amino acids. Trimming shortened V by 6 bases and J by 4 bases, and 9 bases separated the two germline ends. The CDR3 spells CASSHRGTEAFF. CDR3 nucleotides: TGTGCCAGTAGCCATCGGGGCACTGAAGCTTTCTTT.

The chain recombines TRBV28 with TRBJ1-6, with D unclear. The V gene's germline CDR1 is MDHEN and CDR2 SYDVKM. This CDR3 is 16 amino acids long. Trimming removed 10 bases at V and 6 bases at J, with 22 bases between. The CDR3 spells CATAVYWRVSNSPLHF. CDR3 coding DNA: TGTGCCACAGCAGTTTACTGGAGGGTGTCTAATTCACCCCTCCACTTT.

V usage is TRBV5-1 and J usage is TRBJ2-7; possible D gene TRBD2, 5 bases. Germline CDR1 SGHRS, CDR2 YFSETQ. Trimming cost V 2 bases and J 2 bases, with 14 bases left between them. CDR3 length: 15 amino acids. Written as DNA, the CDR3 is TGCGCCAGCAGCTTAATTGAGACTACGCCCTACGAGCAGTACTTC. This sequence encodes CASSLIETTPYEQYF.

J is TRBJ2-1 and V is TRBV11-2; D is possibly TRBD2 (7 bases). Trimming pared 5 bases from V and 7 bases from J, leaving 15 bases between. CDR1 and CDR2 from the germline V gene are SGHAT and FQNNGV. This CDR3 has 14 amino acids. The DNA of the CDR3 is TGTGCCAGCAGCCCCCTAGGGGGGGCGAATGAGCAGTTCTTC. As protein: CASSPLGGANEQFF.

In its sample, this clone was seen once. The chain combines TRBV13 with TRBJ2-1; the match to TRBD2 covers 9 bases. The germline V gene encodes CDR1 PRHDT and CDR2 FYEKMQ (reference sequence). The CDR3 has 14 residues. V dropped 4 bases and J dropped 9; count of bases not matched to a gene: 7. The CDR3 sequence is CASSYGLAKGEQFF. DNA of the CDR3: TGTGCCAGCAGCTACGGACTAGCGAAGGGTGAGCAGTTCTTC.

V usage is TRBV5-8 and J usage is TRBJ2-7; tentative D call: TRBD1 (6 bases). The germline CDR1 and CDR2 sequences are SGHTS and YDEGEE. Trimming stripped 10 bases from V and 2 bases from J, with 10 bases between. CDR3 length: 11 residues. The CDR3 region has the DNA TGTGCCCTCGACAGGACCTACGAGCAGTACTTC. Its protein product is CALDRTYEQYF.

This chain uses TRBV27 with TRBJ2-1; 7 positions match TRBD1. The CDR3 is made up of 16 amino acids. The germline V gene has CDR1 MNHEY and CDR2 SMNVEV (reference sequence). J lost 4 bases, V lost 2 bases, and 8 bases had no gene match. This CDR3 is CASSLVRGGSYNEQFF. CDR3 DNA sequence: TGTGCCAGCAGTTTAGTTCGAGGGGGCTCATACAATGAGCAGTTCTTC.